The 8 T cell receptor beta chains given below trace back to one sample, sequenced in a study of T cell responses to AZD1222 COVID-19 vaccine. The assay was immunoSEQ multiplex PCR, and TCRdb's table has in-frame clones only and misses some. This table holds roughly 100,000 clones, about 89% found once. The specimen was peripheral blood, collected on day 0 of AZD1222 vaccination. These receptors originate from an adult in good health.

This clone occurred once. V is TRBV5-6 and J is TRBJ2-7; D not certain. Germline CDR1 SGHDT, CDR2 YYEEEE. CDR3 length: 16 residues. Trimming pared 1 base from V and 2 bases from J, leaving 16 bases between. CDR3 sequence: CASSLNLWGLTYEQYF. The CDR3 DNA is TGTGCCAGCAGCTTGAATTTGTGGGGTCTAACCTACGAGCAGTACTTC. The full variable domain, rest sourced from reference TRBV5-6 and TRBJ2-7, is DAGVTQSPTHLIKTRGQQVTLRCSPKSGHDTVSWYQQALGQGPQFIFQYYEEEERQRGNFPDRFSGHQFPNYSSELNVNALLLGDSALYLCASSLNLWGLTYEQYFGPGTRLTVT.

A single count supports this clone. The chain recombines TRBV27 with TRBJ1-2, with a tentative D call TRBD1 (5 bases). This CDR3 region has 16 residues. CDR1 is MNHEY and CDR2 is SMNVEV in the germline V gene (reference sequence). The ends were cut back, 6 bases at V and 8 bases at J, with 25 bases in the middle. In nucleotides, the CDR3 is TGTGCCAGCAGCCGGTTTTGGACTCCGGGGGTTGTCGGCTACACCTTC. Protein sequence: CASSRFWTPGVVGYTF.

This clone has only one observation. The rearrangement joins TRBV7-9 to TRBJ2-5; 13 bases map to TRBD2. Unmatched junction bases numbered 0, after V lost 1 base and J lost 1 base. The CDR3 is made up of 16 amino acids. Germline CDR1 and CDR2: SEHNR and FQNEAQ (reference sequence). DNA of the CDR3: TGTGCCAGCAGCTTAGGGACTAGCGGGGGCCAAGAGACCCAGTACTTC. Translated: CASSLGTSGGQETQYF.

This sequence joins TRBV19 and TRBJ2-3; 9 bases match TRBD2. Germline assignment: CDR1 LNHDA and CDR2 SQIVND (reference sequence). The V segment lost 4 bases and the J segment 3 bases; nucleotides outside the gene matches: 8. The CDR3 loop spans 16 amino acids. The CDR3 loop is CASSNGPRGGTDTQYF. CDR3 coding DNA: TGTGCCAGTAGTAACGGGCCGCGGGGGGGGACAGATACGCAGTATTTT. The variable domain in full, with the rest retrieved from reference TRBV19 and TRBJ2-3, is DGGITQSPKYLFRKEGQNVTLSCEQNLNHDAMYWYRQDPGQGLRLIYYSQIVNDFQKGDIAEGYSVSREKKESFPLTVTSAQKNPTAFYLCASSNGPRGGTDTQYFGPGTRLTVL.

The V call is TRBV6-5, the J call TRBJ2-4; D gene uncertain. V was cut by 8 bases and J by 1 base, with 9 bases left in between. Germline CDR1 MNHEY, CDR2 SVGAGI. The CDR3 totals 13 residues. The CDR3 loop reads CASGPRAKNIQYF. CDR3 DNA sequence: TGTGCCAGCGGGCCTCGGGCCAAAAACATTCAGTACTTC.

CDR3 sequence: CASAPGQGLRGSNQPQHF. For the CDR3, the DNA is TGTGCCAGCGCCCCGGGACAGGGCCTCCGGGGGAGCAATCAGCCCCAGCATTTT. The rearrangement links TRBV2 to TRBJ1-5, with 9 bases fitting TRBD1. There are 18 residues in the CDR3. Germline values: CDR1 SNHLY, CDR2 FYNNEI. V was clipped by 8 bases and J by 1 base; unmatched bases: 15. Complete variable domain (other parts from reference TRBV2 and TRBJ1-5): EPEVTQTPSHQVTQMGQEVILRCVPISNHLYFYWYRQILGQKVEFLVSFYNNEISEKSEIFDDQFSVERPDGSNFTLKIRSTKLEDSAMYFCASAPGQGLRGSNQPQHFGDGTRLSIL.

V is TRBV3-1 (or the pseudogene TRBV3-2) and J is TRBJ2-6; unclear D gene. The germline V gene encodes CDR1 LGHDT and CDR2 YNNKEL (reference sequence). Trimming pared 0 bases from V and 0 bases from J, leaving 9 bases between. This CDR3 has 17 residues. The CDR3 nucleotides read TGTGCCAGCAGCCAAGATTGGGGAACCTCTGGGGCCAACGTCCTGACTTTC. Translation: CASSQDWGTSGANVLTF.

The J gene is TRBJ2-7, the V gene TRBV7-9; the D gene is possibly TRBD2 (7 bases). V dropped 2 bases and J dropped 4 bases, with 12 bases sitting between them. The CDR3 runs to 14 residues. The germline CDR1 and CDR2 sequences are SEHNR and FQNEAQ (reference sequence). In DNA form, the CDR3 reads TGTGCCAGCAGCTTATCAGGGGAGGGGTACGAGCAGTACTTC. It specifies CASSLSGEGYEQYF.